This T cell receptor (beta chain) was profiled in a study of blood T cell repertoires in COVID-19. Study-wide background: Both acute and convalescent COVID-19 samples were obtained from the United States, Italy and Spain. T cells, B-cell-depleted T cells, or PBMCs provided the cDNA or gDNA that served as material.

Methods used by the authors: From reference gene primer amplification, estimates of nucleated cell counts were derived. Some clones are missing from TCRdb's copy, which holds only in-frame ones; the method was immunoSEQ multiplex PCR. The D gene and trimming were derived from the DNA, and the V and J assignments and clone size from that table. The top ten clones hold roughly 3.2% of a sample with about half a million clones, approximately 83% of them seen once. V lost 2 bases and J 5 bases, leaving 18 bases between the germline ends. Germline V lookup: CDR1 SEHNR, CDR2 FQNEAQ (reference sequence). The CDR3 length is 16 residues.

V is TRBV7-9 and J is TRBJ1-2; D may be TRBD1 (6 bases). This sequence was found in a human donor in a cohort sampled during active COVID-19. Input material: peripheral blood. CDR3 bases: TGTGCCAGCAGCTTAAATCCAGGACAGAACATTTATGGCTACACCTTC. The encoded protein is CASSLNPGQNIYGYTF.